One sample yielded the 17 T cell receptor beta chains listed below, sequenced in a study of CD8 T cells in ankylosing spondylitis (dated by TCRdb to the late 2010s). Receptor amplification or capture employed 5' RACE. These reads were obtained on an Illumina HiSeq 2500. The raw public reads went through TCRdb reprocessing: fastp at Q25, MiXCR clone calling, in-frame beta chains kept. Entries that share a CDR3 protein sequence are merged under the most common genes and DNA. The sample table shows about 240,000 distinct CDR3 sequences, and about 10% are seen once. The ten most abundant clones make up roughly 6.8% of the sample. The sequencing sample was made of blood, either unsorted or a sorted T cell fraction (not recorded which). The receptors here all came from a male donor with ankylosing spondylitis or in good health (not recorded which).

This clonotype was detected only a few times. The chain combines TRBV20-1 with TRBJ2-4, with 8 positions matching TRBD1. The CDR3 contains 15 residues. J was trimmed by 7 bases and V by 5 bases; bases with no gene match: 13. Germline V CDR1 and CDR2: DFQATT, SNEGSKA (reference sequence). The CDR3 region is CSARRTGLSSNIQYF. DNA of the CDR3: TGCAGTGCTCGGAGGACAGGGCTGTCGTCGAACATTCAGTACTTC.

The chain carries TRBV11-3 and TRBJ2-5, with D possibly TRBD1 on 8 matching bases. This CDR3 spans 16 amino acids. Trimming took 7 bases from V and 6 from J, leaving 24 bases between them. Germline CDR1 SGHNT, CDR2 YENEEA. The CDR3 coding sequence is TGTGCCAGCACCAGACCCGGACAGGGAGGGGTGAAGACCCAGTACTTC. Its protein product is CASTRPGQGGVKTQYF.

In its sample, this clonotype was seen many times. V and J are TRBV12-3 or TRBV12-4 and TRBJ2-7; the D is unclear. CDR3 length: 12 amino acids. V lost 2 bases and J lost 4, with 6 bases in between. The CDR3 loop reads CASSLTKYEQYF. The CDR3 DNA reads as TGTGCCAGCAGTTTAACCAAATACGAGCAGTACTTC.

The sample holds many counts of this clonotype. V is TRBV27 and J is TRBJ2-2; the D gene could be TRBD1 or TRBD2 (5 bases each). This CDR3 has 13 amino acids. Germline CDR1 is MNHEY and CDR2 is SMNVEV (reference sequence). Trimming cost V 4 bases and J 9 bases, with 12 bases left between them. DNA for the CDR3: TGTGCCAGCAGTTCGGGACCATACCGGGAGCTGTTTTTT. It is translated as CASSSGPYRELFF.

This clonotype was seen at least ten times. The CDR3 bases are TGCAGTGCTGGAAAGGGACAGAAATACGAGCAGTACTTC. Translation gives CSAGKGQKYEQYF. The chain couples TRBV20-1 to TRBJ2-7; TRBD1 matches at 7 bases. Germline CDR1 is DFQATT and CDR2 is SNEGSKA (reference sequence). The CDR3 is 13 amino acids. V lost 5 bases and J lost 4; bases outside the gene matches: 8.

The V call is TRBV4-1, the J call TRBJ1-2; possibly TRBD1 for D (5 bases). V was shortened by 1 base and J by 8 bases, with 17 bases between the two germline ends. The germline V gene has CDR1 MGHRA and CDR2 YSYEKL. There are 15 residues in the CDR3. CDR3 sequence reads: CASSQVVGVPGGYTF. CDR3 in DNA: TGCGCCAGCAGCCAAGTGGTAGGGGTTCCGGGCGGCTACACCTTC.

This clonotype has more than one count but fewer than ten. This sequence joins TRBV7-2 and TRBJ2-1; 7 bases match TRBD2. The CDR3 extends over 15 amino acids. Germline V lookup: CDR1 SGHTA, CDR2 FQGNSA. V lost 1 base to trimming and J lost 4 bases; unmatched junction nucleotides: 4. As DNA, the CDR3 is TGTGCCAGCAGCTTAGACCTAGCGGCTTACAATGAGCAGTTCTTC. It encodes CASSLDLAAYNEQFF.

This clonotype has a count of ten or more. This chain connects TRBV5-1 to TRBJ2-5; no firm D call. CDR1 and CDR2 from the germline V gene are SGHRS and YFSETQ. Trimming stripped 4 bases from V and 2 bases from J, with 15 bases between. The CDR3 loop spans 15 amino acids. Here the CDR3 DNA reads TGCGCCAGCAGCACGGATCCGATCGGACAAGAGACCCAGTACTTC. Translation: CASSTDPIGQETQYF.

This clonotype has a count of ten or more. This chain connects TRBV20-1 to TRBJ2-5; D is possibly TRBD2 (5 bases). This CDR3 spans 13 amino acids. Germline CDR1 reads DFQATT; CDR2 reads SNEGSKA (reference sequence). The V gene lost 0 bases and the J gene lost 5 bases, with 10 bases spanning the gap. In nucleotides, the CDR3 is TGCAGTGCTAGAGATCTTTGGGAGGAGACCCAGTACTTC. This sequence encodes CSARDLWEETQYF.

There are many counts of this clonotype. The chain joins TRBV20-1 to TRBJ2-5; TRBD2 matches 14 bases. CDR1 is DFQATT, CDR2 SNEGSKA, per germline (reference sequence). The CDR3 is 16 residues long. V shed 2 bases and J 7 bases; nucleotides not matched to a gene: 9. The CDR3 coding sequence is TGCAGTGCTAGATCAGGGGGACTAGCGGGAGTGTGGACCCAGTACTTC. Its translation: CSARSGGLAGVWTQYF.

This clonotype came up many times. This chain connects TRBV20-1 to TRBJ2-2, with a tentative D call TRBD2 (6 bases). Germline V gives CDR1 DFQATT, CDR2 SNEGSKA (reference sequence). Trimming stripped 1 base from V and 2 bases from J, with 11 bases between. This CDR3 has 15 residues. The CDR3 coding sequence is TGCAGTGCTAGAGCCCCAGCGGGTAACACCGGGGAGCTGTTTTTT. The encoded protein is CSARAPAGNTGELFF.

CDR3 residues: CASSLGDRQTQYF. CDR3 sequence (DNA): TGTGCCAGCAGCTTAGGGGACAGACAGACCCAGTACTTC. The rearrangement uses TRBV11-2 and TRBJ2-5, with 7 bases aligning to TRBD1. Germline CDR1 reads SGHAT; CDR2 reads FQNNGV. The CDR3 length is 13 residues. J lost 6 bases, V lost 1 base, and 2 bases had no gene match. The complete variable domain, with remaining parts taken from reference TRBV11-2 and TRBJ2-5, reads EAGVAQSPRYKIIEKRQSVAFWCNPISGHATLYWYQQILGQGPKLLIQFQNNGVVDDSQLPKDRFSAERLKGVDSTLKIQPAKLEDSAVYLCASSLGDRQTQYFGPGTRLLVL.

The chain is built from TRBV7-9 and TRBJ2-3; TRBD1 agrees at 8 bases. Trimming removed 5 bases from V and 5 bases from J; junction bases left unmatched: 6. CDR3 length: 14 amino acids. Germline values: CDR1 SEHNR, CDR2 FQNEAQ (reference sequence). This CDR3 is CASSPAGGRDTQYF. CDR3 sequence (DNA): TGTGCCAGCAGCCCAGCAGGGGGCAGAGATACGCAGTATTTT.

This clonotype was detected ten times or more. The rearrangement links TRBV12-3 or TRBV12-4 to TRBJ1-4, with no clear D. There are 16 residues in the CDR3. Trimming pared 0 bases from V and 10 bases from J, leaving 18 bases between. The CDR3 sequence: CASSLAGVSRVGKLFF. The CDR3, as DNA: TGTGCCAGCAGTTTAGCTGGGGTCAGTAGAGTCGGAAAACTGTTTTTT.

This clonotype has at least ten counts. V and J are TRBV20-1 and TRBJ2-7; no firm D call. Germline CDR1 reads DFQATT; CDR2 reads SNEGSKA (reference sequence). The CDR3 extends over 11 amino acids. V was cut by 5 bases and J by 6 bases, with 11 bases left in between. As DNA, the CDR3 is TGCAGTGCTCCCAGGTGGGGCGAGCAGTACTTC. Amino acid sequence: CSAPRWGEQYF.

This clonotype appeared many times. This chain connects TRBV9 to TRBJ1-5; D might be TRBD1 (5 bases). The CDR3 totals 15 residues. Germline CDR1 and CDR2: SGDLS and YYNGEE. Deletions cut 4 bases from V and 3 bases from J, with 14 bases between. CDR3 amino acids: CASSTVREANQPQHF. The CDR3 DNA follows: TGTGCCAGCAGCACGGTCAGGGAGGCCAATCAGCCCCAGCATTTT.

This clonotype showed up many times. V usage is TRBV5-1 and J usage is TRBJ1-2; D gene unclear. This CDR3 has 13 residues. Germline V gene lookup returns CDR1 SGHRS and CDR2 YFSETQ. Between the trimmed V and J ends, which lost 4 bases and 2 bases, there was a span of 9 bases. In DNA form, the CDR3 reads TGCGCCAGCAGCCTTCGGAGGAACTATGGCTACACCTTC. Translating it yields CASSLRRNYGYTF.